Below are 10 T cell receptor beta chains sequenced from a single sample in a study of regulatory T cells in long-lasting Graves disease. Time point meaning: newly diagnosed GD, antithyroid drugs for less than 3 months. Extracted RNA from PBMCs served as the source of the TCR library. Arm-PCR of CDR3 regions and iRepertoire HTBI primers were the basis on which TCR beta libraries were built. TCRdb re-called the multiplex PCR reads through MiXCR, storing one row per CDR3 protein. The sample has 350,000 to 500,000 distinct CDR3 sequences; 16% are singletons. The same data also went into a second study, on T cells in Graves' hyperthyroidism and ophthalmopathy.

The material was peripheral blood mononuclear cells (PBMCs), obtained at new diagnosis, from a patient treated with antithyroid drugs. Receptor source: a woman between 18 and 29 years old with Graves disease.

This clonotype turned up a few times. The V call is TRBV27, the J call TRBJ2-7; no clear D gene. The length of the CDR3 is 13 residues. The germline CDR1 and CDR2 sequences are MNHEY and SMNVEV (reference sequence). Trimming cost V 2 bases and J 7 bases, with 12 bases left between them. Written as DNA, the CDR3 is TGTGCCAGCAGTTTAGGTAGCAGTTTGGAGCAGTACTTC. Encoded protein: CASSLGSSLEQYF.

In its sample, this clonotype was seen many times. The chain uses TRBV20-1 and TRBJ2-3; possibly TRBD2 for D (6 bases). Germline CDR1 and CDR2: DFQATT and SNEGSKA (reference sequence). There are 15 residues in the CDR3. V was cut by 0 bases and J by 6 bases, with 16 bases left in between. DNA for the CDR3: TGCAGTGCTAGAGATTTAGTCGGGAGAGGGGATACGCAGTATTTT. It is translated as CSARDLVGRGDTQYF.

This clonotype was seen many times. V usage is TRBV7-9 and J usage is TRBJ2-3, with unresolved D. With 3 bases removed from V and 1 base from J, the gap between germline ends came to 5 bases. The CDR3 totals 13 residues. From germline, CDR1 is SEHNR and CDR2 FQNEAQ (reference sequence). CDR3 DNA sequence: TGTGCCAGCAGCTTTGACGGCACAGATACGCAGTATTTT. Residues: CASSFDGTDTQYF.

V usage is TRBV9 and J usage is TRBJ1-1, with D hard to call. Germline V CDR1 and CDR2: SGDLS, YYNGEE. Trimming shortened V by 2 bases and J by 0 bases, and 11 bases separated the two germline ends. The CDR3 has 15 residues. CDR3 in amino acids: CASSVGSSMNTEAFF. The CDR3 DNA reads TGTGCCAGCAGCGTCGGCAGTTCCATGAACACTGAAGCTTTCTTT.

This clonotype was detected many times. The rearrangement uses TRBV7-8 and TRBJ1-5; D is undetermined. The CDR3 contains 12 residues. Trimming removed 5 bases from V and 6 bases from J, with 8 bases in between. Germline CDR1 SGHVS, CDR2 FQNEAQ. CDR3 residues: CASSEGFQPQHF. The CDR3 DNA sequence: TGTGCCAGCAGCGAGGGATTTCAGCCCCAGCATTTT.

This clonotype occurred a few times. The V gene is TRBV2, the J gene TRBJ2-1, with TRBD2 identical over 9 bases. V lost 6 bases, J lost 3 bases, and 6 bases stayed unmatched. This CDR3 is built from 15 residues. Germline-derived CDR1 and CDR2 are SNHLY and FYNNEI. Here the CDR3 reads CASSVAGEVYNEQFF. The CDR3 DNA is TGTGCCAGCAGCGTAGCGGGAGAGGTCTACAATGAGCAGTTCTTC.

This clonotype has ten or more counts. The rearrangement uses TRBV2 and TRBJ2-3; 14 bases line up with TRBD2. Trimming at V came to 6 bases and at J to 5 bases, leaving 7 bases not matched to a gene. The CDR3 runs 16 residues. Looked up from germline, CDR1 is SNHLY and CDR2 is FYNNEI. This chain's CDR3 is CASSEGLAGAKDTQYF. Written as DNA, the CDR3 is TGTGCCAGCAGCGAGGGACTAGCGGGAGCAAAAGATACGCAGTATTTT. Looking up the rest from reference TRBV2 and TRBJ2-3 gives the full variable domain: EPEVTQTPSHQVTQMGQEVILRCVPISNHLYFYWYRQILGQKVEFLVSFYNNEISEKSEIFDDQFSVERPDGSNFTLKIRSTKLEDSAMYFCASSEGLAGAKDTQYFGPGTRLTVL.

This clonotype has at least ten counts. The CDR3 region is CSGLAETDTQYF. CDR3 nucleotides: TGCAGCGGACTAGCGGAAACAGATACGCAGTATTTT. The gene calls are TRBV29-1 and TRBJ2-3, with 9 bases that match TRBD2. This CDR3 comprises 12 residues. Trimming at V came to 7 bases and at J to 3 bases, leaving 2 bases not matched to a gene. Germline assignment: CDR1 SQVTM and CDR2 ANQGSEA.

The rearrangement joins TRBV10-3 to TRBJ2-5; TRBD2 aligns across 8 bases. Germline V gives CDR1 ENHRY, CDR2 SYGVKD. The trim removed 4 bases at V and 3 bases at J, leaving 7 bases unmatched. This CDR3 spans 15 amino acids. CDR3 region: CAISGGLGREETQYF. The CDR3 DNA sequence: TGTGCCATCAGTGGGGGACTAGGACGGGAAGAGACCCAGTACTTC.

The rearrangement joins TRBV15 to TRBJ1-4; a weak D match, TRBD1 (6 bases). Trimming left V 4 bases short and J 7 bases short, with 19 bases between. The CDR3 has 16 amino acids. CDR1 and CDR2 from the germline V gene are LNHNV and YYDKDF (reference sequence). Here the CDR3 reads CATSTITGTLAEKLFF. CDR3 in DNA: TGTGCCACCAGCACCATTACAGGGACTCTGGCTGAAAAACTGTTTTTT.